A single sample gave rise to the 25 T cell receptor beta chains below, sequenced in a study of T cells after somatic rescue of genetic block. The repertoire was sequenced with immunoSEQ multiplex PCR; TCRdb's copy has only in-frame clones and lacks some. The table lists 55,000 or so clones, 95% to 96% of them singletons. Sequencing input: peripheral blood mononuclear cells (PBMCs). The receptor source for this set is a child younger than two.

For this clone: A junction boundary mismatches the germline segment, possibly from a read error. The chain couples TRBV2 to TRBJ2-1; no firm D call. The CDR3 is made up of 11 amino acids. Looked up from germline, CDR1 is SNHLY and CDR2 is FYNNEI. CDR3 residues: CASSPHKEQFF. In DNA form, the CDR3 reads TGTGCCAGCAGTCCACACAAAGAGCAGTTCTTC.

J is TRBJ1-2 and V is TRBV30, with D perhaps TRBD1 (5 bases). The CDR3 length is 12 residues. CDR1 is GTSNPN, CDR2 SVGIG, per germline (reference sequence). Trimming shortened V by 3 bases and J by 7 bases, and 12 bases separated the two germline ends. The CDR3 coding sequence is TGTGCCTGGAGACACCGGGGGGGTGGCTACACCTTC. This sequence encodes CAWRHRGGGYTF.

The V and J genes are TRBV7-9 and TRBJ1-2; no clear D gene. The CDR3 contains 13 residues. The V end was cut by 1 base, the J end by 4 bases, with 7 bases between. From germline, CDR1 is SEHNR and CDR2 FQNEAQ (reference sequence). CDR3 nucleotide sequence: TGTGCCAGCAGCTTAGTGGCAGGCTATGGCTACACCTTC. Amino acids: CASSLVAGYGYTF.

The rearrangement joins TRBV10-3 to TRBJ2-1; 16 bases map to TRBD2. In germline, CDR1 is ENHRY, CDR2 SYGVKD. V trimming: 6 bases; J trimming: 8 bases; junction bases outside the gene matches: 4. CDR3 size: 15 residues. The CDR3 DNA reads TGTGCCATCAGGGGACTAGCGGGAGGGCCCGATGAGCAGTTCTTC. It specifies CAIRGLAGGPDEQFF.

The rearrangement links TRBV6-5 to TRBJ1-2; TRBD1 matches 8 bases. The CDR3 has 16 amino acids. Germline-derived CDR1 and CDR2 are MNHEY and SVGAGI. The junction had 10 bases not matched to a gene; V was cut back by 2 bases and J by 5 bases. The CDR3 region has the DNA TGTGCCAGCAGTTACCTAGGCCCTACAGGGGGTTATGGCTACACCTTC. Amino acids: CASSYLGPTGGYGYTF.

As concerns this clone: Other DNA sequences in this sample translate to the same CDR3. The J gene is TRBJ2-2, the V gene TRBV5-1, with D perhaps TRBD1 (6 bases). The CDR3 sequence is 13 residues long. Trimming pared 4 bases from V and 4 bases from J, leaving 8 bases between. Germline V gene lookup returns CDR1 SGHRS and CDR2 YFSETQ. The CDR3, as DNA: TGCGCCAGCAGCCGAGGGGGCACCGGGGAGCTGTTTTTT. Translated, it gives CASSRGGTGELFF.

The J gene is TRBJ1-4, the V gene TRBV11-3; 8 bases are a match to TRBD1. CDR1 is SGHNT and CDR2 is YENEEA in the germline V gene. The CDR3 spans 15 residues. Unmatched junction bases numbered 4, after V lost 0 bases and J lost 7 bases. CDR3 sequence reads: CASSLDVGTGEKLFF. In DNA form, the CDR3 reads TGTGCCAGCAGCTTAGATGTCGGGACAGGTGAAAAACTGTTTTTT.

The rearrangement joins TRBV6-1 to TRBJ2-7, with 7 nucleotides matching TRBD2. Germline V lookup: CDR1 MNHNS, CDR2 SASEGT. The V segment lost 4 bases and the J segment 2 bases; nucleotides outside the gene matches: 5. This CDR3 region has 14 residues. The CDR3 DNA is TGTGCCAGCAGTGGTGGCGGGAGTGCCTACGAGCAGTACTTC. Translation: CASSGGGSAYEQYF.

The chain links TRBV14 to TRBJ2-7, with unresolved D. V was pared by 10 bases and J by 4 bases, with 20 bases between. Germline CDR1 is SGHDN and CDR2 is FVKESK. This CDR3 contains 14 residues. CDR3 in DNA: TGTGCCACCAGAAAGTTTCAGGTCGGGTACGAGCAGTACTTC. It encodes CATRKFQVGYEQYF.

The chain is built from TRBV14 and TRBJ2-5; D tentatively fits TRBD1 or TRBD2 (5 bases each). V was trimmed by 4 bases and J by 0 bases, leaving 15 bases between them. CDR1 and CDR2 (germline): SGHDN, FVKESK. The length of the CDR3 is 16 residues. The CDR3 here is CASSRRPRGYQETQYF. CDR3 nucleotides: TGTGCCAGCAGCCGGAGGCCGAGGGGCTACCAAGAGACCCAGTACTTC.

The rearrangement uses TRBV6-5 and TRBJ1-4; TRBD1 might be the D (5 bases). Trimming cost V 2 bases and J 0 bases, with 10 bases left between them. Germline V gene sequence: CDR1 MNHEY, CDR2 SVGAGI. The CDR3 is 16 amino acids. The CDR3 region has the DNA TGTGCCAGCAGTTACAGGGGAGGCTCAACTAATGAAAAACTGTTTTTT. It yields the protein CASSYRGGSTNEKLFF.

The count of this clone is one. This chain joins TRBV11-3 and TRBJ1-3, with D uncertain. There are 13 residues in the CDR3. CDR1 and CDR2 (germline): SGHNT, YENEEA. With 9 bases removed from V and 0 bases from J, the gap between germline ends came to 9 bases. CDR3 protein: CARPLVSGNTIYF. The CDR3 DNA is TGTGCCAGACCCCTTGTCTCTGGAAACACCATATATTTT.

The rearrangement links TRBV5-1 to TRBJ1-5; D gene uncertain. Trimming cost V 9 bases and J 1 base, with 11 bases left between them. The CDR3 is 13 residues long. Germline CDR1 and CDR2: SGHRS and YFSETQ. CDR3 nucleotides: TGCGCCATCCTCAACCGGAGCAATCAGCCCCAGCATTTT. Protein: CAILNRSNQPQHF.

This chain joins TRBV19 and TRBJ1-1; D gene uncertain. Germline CDR1 LNHDA, CDR2 SQIVND (reference sequence). The ends were cut back, 7 bases at V and 2 bases at J, with 11 bases in the middle. The CDR3 extends over 13 amino acids. CDR3 sequence reads: CASTPWGNTEAFF. The CDR3 region has the DNA TGTGCCAGTACCCCCTGGGGTAACACTGAAGCTTTCTTT.

The chain has TRBV11-3 and TRBJ2-1; D possibly corresponds to TRBD1 (6 bases). Trimming shortened V by 5 bases and J by 0 bases, and 14 bases separated the two germline ends. Germline-derived CDR1 and CDR2 are SGHNT and YENEEA. CDR3 length: 16 residues. The CDR3 is CASSEGGPDSYNEQFF. The CDR3 bases are TGTGCCAGCAGCGAAGGGGGACCGGACTCCTACAATGAGCAGTTCTTC.

This sequence joins TRBV6-5 and TRBJ2-2; D is ambiguous. This CDR3 comprises 13 residues. The germline gives CDR1 MNHEY, CDR2 SVGAGI. Trimming took off 1 base at V and 3 bases at J, with 3 bases between the two ends. Here the CDR3 DNA reads TGTGCCAGCAGTTACTGGGACACCGGGGAGCTGTTTTTT. This gives the protein CASSYWDTGELFF.

In this sample, this clone turned up a few times. The V gene is TRBV5-1, the J gene TRBJ2-3, with 9 bases that match TRBD2. The CDR3 totals 15 residues. Trimming cost V 0 bases and J 1 base; bases outside gene matches: 0. Germline CDR1 is SGHRS and CDR2 is YFSETQ. Written as DNA, the CDR3 is TGCGCCAGCAGCTTGGGACTAGCGGGCACAGATACGCAGTATTTT. Its translation: CASSLGLAGTDTQYF.

The J gene is TRBJ2-1, the V gene TRBV5-4; perhaps TRBD2 as D (5 bases). The CDR3 totals 17 residues. Germline assignment: CDR1 SGHNT and CDR2 YYREEE (reference sequence). V was pared by 0 bases and J by 0 bases, with 13 bases between. The CDR3 sequence: CASSLASRAYSYNEQFF. The CDR3 coding sequence is TGTGCCAGCAGCTTGGCCTCGCGGGCCTACTCCTACAATGAGCAGTTCTTC.

The chain combines TRBV5-4 with TRBJ1-1; D possibly corresponds to TRBD1 (6 bases). The V gene's germline CDR1 is SGHNT and CDR2 YYREEE (reference sequence). The CDR3 has 13 residues. Between the trimmed V and J ends, which lost 4 bases and 3 bases, there was a span of 10 bases. The CDR3 spells CASSLGQHTEAFF. The CDR3 region has the DNA TGTGCCAGCAGCCTCGGACAGCACACTGAAGCTTTCTTT.

Here the CDR3 reads CASSAPPRQETQYF. The CDR3, as DNA: TGTGCCAGCAGTGCCCCCCCAAGACAAGAGACCCAGTACTTC. The chain combines TRBV25-1 with TRBJ2-5; D not certain. CDR3 length: 14 residues. The V end lost 4 bases, the J end lost 2 bases, and 11 bases lay between the germline ends. Germline assignment: CDR1 MGHDK and CDR2 SYGVNS.

This rearrangement joins TRBV6-6 to TRBJ2-3; 9 bases map to TRBD2. Germline CDR1 MNHNY, CDR2 SVGAGI (reference sequence). Unmatched junction bases numbered 5, after V lost 0 bases and J lost 4 bases. The CDR3 contains 16 residues. DNA for the CDR3: TGTGCCAGCAGTTACTCGTTTGCGGGAGGGCCAGATACGCAGTATTTT. It encodes CASSYSFAGGPDTQYF.

This chain joins TRBV9 and TRBJ2-3, with D uncertain. Germline V CDR1 and CDR2: SGDLS, YYNGEE. V was clipped by 3 bases and J by 1 base, with 15 bases between them. The CDR3 is 16 amino acids. The CDR3 sequence is CASSASTRRGTDTQYF. CDR3 in DNA: TGTGCCAGCAGCGCTTCGACACGAAGGGGCACAGATACGCAGTATTTT.

This chain connects TRBV19 to TRBJ1-5, with D uncertain. Trimming removed 1 base at V and 7 bases at J, with 8 bases between. The CDR3 runs to 13 residues. Germline-derived CDR1 and CDR2 are LNHDA and SQIVND (reference sequence). Here the CDR3 DNA reads TGTGCCAGTAGTATAGCCCTCAGGCAGCCCCAGCATTTT. Translated, it gives CASSIALRQPQHF.

The CDR3 DNA reads TGTGCCACCTACAATGAGCAGTTCTTC. Its translation: CATYNEQFF. The V and J genes are TRBV6-6 and TRBJ2-1; no firm D call. This CDR3 is built from 9 residues. V was cut by 10 bases and J by 2 bases, with 0 bases left in between. The germline CDR1 and CDR2 sequences are MNHNY and SVGAGI (reference sequence).

The chain has TRBV19 and TRBJ2-7, with D perhaps TRBD2 (5 bases). Germline V gene sequence: CDR1 LNHDA, CDR2 SQIVND (reference sequence). The CDR3 totals 11 residues. The V end lost 5 bases, the J end lost 5 bases, and 7 bases lay between the germline ends. CDR3 sequence: CASSGLNEQYF. CDR3 nucleotides: TGTGCCAGTAGTGGACTGAACGAGCAGTACTTC.